This T cell receptor beta chain was found in a study of T cells after yellow fever vaccination. Overall study findings and caveats: A large majority of primary-vaccination clones showed up again after the booster (just under 97% CD4, 85% to 90% CD8). Bulk-population clonotypes that are abundant could appear as contaminants in FACS-sorted repertoires.

The CDR3 contains 13 residues. V shed 2 bases and J shed 8 bases, with 7 bases lying between them. Per the germline V gene, CDR1 is SGHTA and CDR2 is FQGTGA. This clonotype was counted at least ten times. Its specificity is not known. Synthesis of TCR cDNA relied on 5'RACE template switching, which attached a universal primer site and UMIs. TCRdb re-called the 5' RACE reads through MiXCR, storing one row per CDR3 protein. Counted here are roughly 300,000 distinct CDR3 sequences, about 6.9% occurring once; the ten biggest clones make up 15% to 20%. The chain has TRBV7-3 and TRBJ1-6; D uncertain. The TCR originated in a man aged 18 to 29 who received the YFV17D yellow fever vaccine. The source was PBMCs, collected roughly seven weeks after the first yellow fever vaccination. Here the CDR3 reads CASSLYKDSPLHF. In DNA form, the CDR3 reads TGTGCCAGCAGCTTATATAAAGATTCACCCCTCCACTTT. Full variable domain (remainder filled in from reference TRBV7-3 and TRBJ1-6): GAGVSQTPSNKVTEKGKYVELRCDPISGHTALYWYRQSLGQGPEFLIYFQGTGAADDSGLPNDRFFAVRPEGSVSTLKIQRTERGDSAVYLCASSLYKDSPLHFGNGTRLTVT.